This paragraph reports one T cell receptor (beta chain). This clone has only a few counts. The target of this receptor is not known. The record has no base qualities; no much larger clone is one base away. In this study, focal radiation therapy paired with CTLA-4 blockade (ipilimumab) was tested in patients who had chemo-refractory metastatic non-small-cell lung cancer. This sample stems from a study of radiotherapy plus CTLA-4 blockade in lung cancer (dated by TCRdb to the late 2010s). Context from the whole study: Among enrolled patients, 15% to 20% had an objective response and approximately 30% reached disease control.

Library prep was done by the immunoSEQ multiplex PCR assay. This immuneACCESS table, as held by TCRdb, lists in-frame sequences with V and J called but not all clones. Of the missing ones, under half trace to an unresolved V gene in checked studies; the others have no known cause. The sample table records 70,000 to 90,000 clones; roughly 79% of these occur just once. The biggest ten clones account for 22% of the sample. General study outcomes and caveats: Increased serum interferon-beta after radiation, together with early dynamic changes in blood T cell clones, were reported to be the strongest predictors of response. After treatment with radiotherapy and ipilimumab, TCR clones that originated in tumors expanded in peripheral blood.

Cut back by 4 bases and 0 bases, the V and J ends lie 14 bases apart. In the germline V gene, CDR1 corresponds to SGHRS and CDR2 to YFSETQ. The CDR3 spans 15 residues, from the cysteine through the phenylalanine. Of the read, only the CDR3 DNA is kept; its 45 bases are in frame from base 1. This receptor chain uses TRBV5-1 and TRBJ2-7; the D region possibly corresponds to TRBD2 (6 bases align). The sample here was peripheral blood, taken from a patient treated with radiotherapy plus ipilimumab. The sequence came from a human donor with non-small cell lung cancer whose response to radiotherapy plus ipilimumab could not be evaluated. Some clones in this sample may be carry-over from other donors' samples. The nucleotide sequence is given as TGCGCCAGCAGCGCCCGGGACTTCCCCTCCTACGAGCAGTACTTC. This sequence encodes CASSARDFPSYEQYF.